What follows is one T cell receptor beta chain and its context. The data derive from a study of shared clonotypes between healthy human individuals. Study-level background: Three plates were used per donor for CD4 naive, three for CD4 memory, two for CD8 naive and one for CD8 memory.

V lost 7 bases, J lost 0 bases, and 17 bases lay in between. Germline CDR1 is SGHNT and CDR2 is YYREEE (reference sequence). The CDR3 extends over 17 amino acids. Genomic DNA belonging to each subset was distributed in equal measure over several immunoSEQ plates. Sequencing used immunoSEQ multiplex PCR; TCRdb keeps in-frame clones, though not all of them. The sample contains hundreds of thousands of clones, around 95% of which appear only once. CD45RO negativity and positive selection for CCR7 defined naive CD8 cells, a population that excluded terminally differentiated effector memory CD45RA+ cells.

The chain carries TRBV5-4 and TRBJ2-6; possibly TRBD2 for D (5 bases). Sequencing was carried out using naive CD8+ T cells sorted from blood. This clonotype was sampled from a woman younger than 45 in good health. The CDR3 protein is CASEGTWRNSGANVLTF. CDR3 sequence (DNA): TGTGCCAGCGAGGGAACTTGGCGTAACTCTGGGGCCAACGTCCTGACTTTC.